The entry below describes one T cell receptor (beta chain). The antigen is not known. Trimming stripped 5 bases from V and 6 bases from J, with 10 bases between. This CDR3 is 12 amino acids long. Germline lookup yields CDR1 SGHVS and CDR2 FQNEAQ. The data originate from a study of T cell responses to AZD1222 COVID-19 vaccine. Findings of the study overall: Baseline antibody screening turned up just six or seven seropositive AZD1222 recipients. Dominant CD4 TCR responses targeted spike regions 160-218 and 743-854. Repertoires in all cases were sampled only once the peak T cell response had passed. Spike-specific TCR breadth and depth were elevated following two AZD1222 doses.

Profiling relied on immunoSEQ multiplex PCR, and the TCRdb table lists in-frame clones only, not all of them. The profile shows tens of thousands of clones, around 88% of them singletons. V and J are TRBV7-8 and TRBJ1-2, with D possibly matching TRBD1 (6 bases). The origin of this receptor is an adult who received the AZD1222 COVID-19 vaccine. Sequences were derived from peripheral blood, sampled 28 days after the second AZD1222 dose. The DNA of the CDR3 is TGTGCCAGCAGCCTAACAGGGAATGGCTACACCTTC. This sequence encodes CASSLTGNGYTF.